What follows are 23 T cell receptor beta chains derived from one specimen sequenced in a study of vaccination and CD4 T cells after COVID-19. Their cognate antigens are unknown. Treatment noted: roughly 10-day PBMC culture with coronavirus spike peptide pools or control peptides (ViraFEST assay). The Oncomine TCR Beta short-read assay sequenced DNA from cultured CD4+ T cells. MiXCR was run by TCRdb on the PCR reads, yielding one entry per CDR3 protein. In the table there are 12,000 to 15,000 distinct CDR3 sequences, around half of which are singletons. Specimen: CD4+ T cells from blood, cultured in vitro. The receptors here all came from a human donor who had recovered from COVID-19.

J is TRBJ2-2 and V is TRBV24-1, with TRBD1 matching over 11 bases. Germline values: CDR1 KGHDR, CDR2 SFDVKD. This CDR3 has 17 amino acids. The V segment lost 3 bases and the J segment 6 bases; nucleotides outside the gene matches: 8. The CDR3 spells CATSDGQGAYMAGELFF. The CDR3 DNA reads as TGTGCCACCAGTGATGGACAGGGGGCGTATATGGCCGGGGAGCTGTTTTTT.

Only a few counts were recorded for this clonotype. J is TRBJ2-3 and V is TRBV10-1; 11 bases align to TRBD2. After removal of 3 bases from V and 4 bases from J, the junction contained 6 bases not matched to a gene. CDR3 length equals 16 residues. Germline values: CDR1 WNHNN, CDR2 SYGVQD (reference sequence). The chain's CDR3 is CASSDEASGRPDTQYF. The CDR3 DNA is TGCGCCAGCAGTGATGAGGCTAGCGGGAGGCCAGATACGCAGTATTTT.

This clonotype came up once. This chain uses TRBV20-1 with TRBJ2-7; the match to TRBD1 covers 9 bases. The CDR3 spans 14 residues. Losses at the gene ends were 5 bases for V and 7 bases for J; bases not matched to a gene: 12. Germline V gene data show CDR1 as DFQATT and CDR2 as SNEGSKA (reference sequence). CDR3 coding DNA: TGCAGTGCTGGGGCGACAGGGGGGGTACGGGAGCAGTACTTC. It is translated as CSAGATGGVREQYF.

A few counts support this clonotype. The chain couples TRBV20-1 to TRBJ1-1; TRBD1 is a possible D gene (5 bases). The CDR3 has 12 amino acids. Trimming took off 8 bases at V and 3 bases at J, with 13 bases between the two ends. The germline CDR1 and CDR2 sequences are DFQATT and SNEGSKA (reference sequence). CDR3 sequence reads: CSTIVRDTEAFF. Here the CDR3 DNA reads TGCAGTACCATCGTCAGGGACACTGAAGCTTTCTTT.

The CDR3 region has the DNA TGTGCCAGCAGGGATCAGGGGGCCCTTTGGGTTGGCAATGAGCAGTTCTTC. It translates to CASRDQGALWVGNEQFF. This rearrangement joins TRBV25-1 to TRBJ2-1, with 8 bases identical to TRBD1. The germline V gene has CDR1 MGHDK and CDR2 SYGVNS. The length of the CDR3 is 17 residues. V shed 6 bases, J shed 6 bases, and the junction held 16 bases outside the gene matches.

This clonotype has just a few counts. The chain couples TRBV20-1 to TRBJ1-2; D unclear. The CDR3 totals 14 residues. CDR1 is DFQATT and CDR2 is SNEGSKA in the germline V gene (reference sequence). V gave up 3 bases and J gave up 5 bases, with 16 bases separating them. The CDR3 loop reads CSARSFGRGYGYTF. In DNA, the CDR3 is TGCAGTGCTAGGAGCTTTGGCAGAGGTTATGGCTACACCTTC.

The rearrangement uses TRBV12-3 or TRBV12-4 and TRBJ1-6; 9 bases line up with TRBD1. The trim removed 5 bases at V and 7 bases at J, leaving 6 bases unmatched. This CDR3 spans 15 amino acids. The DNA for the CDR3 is TGTGCCAGCAGTCCCCTGGACAGGGGCAATTCACCCCTCCACTTT. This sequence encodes CASSPLDRGNSPLHF.

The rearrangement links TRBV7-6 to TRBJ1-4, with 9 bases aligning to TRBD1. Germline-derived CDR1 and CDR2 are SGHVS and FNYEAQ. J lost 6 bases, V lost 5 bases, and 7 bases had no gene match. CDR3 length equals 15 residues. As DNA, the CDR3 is TGTGCCAGCAGCCCGTGGACAGGGGCGGATGAAAAACTGTTTTTT. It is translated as CASSPWTGADEKLFF.

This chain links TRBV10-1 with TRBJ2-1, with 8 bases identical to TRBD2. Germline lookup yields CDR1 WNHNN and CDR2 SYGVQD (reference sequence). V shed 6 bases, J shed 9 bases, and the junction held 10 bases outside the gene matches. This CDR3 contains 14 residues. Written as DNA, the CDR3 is TGCGCCAGCAGCGGGACTAGGGATTCCGGTGAGCAGTTCTTC. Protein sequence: CASSGTRDSGEQFF.

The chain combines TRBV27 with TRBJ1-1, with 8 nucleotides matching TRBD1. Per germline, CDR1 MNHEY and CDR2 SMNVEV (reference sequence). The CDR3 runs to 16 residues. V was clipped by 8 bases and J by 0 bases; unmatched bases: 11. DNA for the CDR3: TGTGCCAGCCGGAAGCGGCCGGGACAGGTGAACACTGAAGCTTTCTTT. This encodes CASRKRPGQVNTEAFF.

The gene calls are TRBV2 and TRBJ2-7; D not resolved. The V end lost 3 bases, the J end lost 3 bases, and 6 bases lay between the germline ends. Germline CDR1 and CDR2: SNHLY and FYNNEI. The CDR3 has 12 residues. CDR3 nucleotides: TGTGCCAGCAGTGAGGTAGGCTACGAGCAGTACTTC. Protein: CASSEVGYEQYF.

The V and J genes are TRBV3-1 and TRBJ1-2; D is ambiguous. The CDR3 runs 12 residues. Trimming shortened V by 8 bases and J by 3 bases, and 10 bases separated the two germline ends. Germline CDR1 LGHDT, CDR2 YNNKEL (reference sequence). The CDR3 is CASRGDHYGYTF. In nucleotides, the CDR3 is TGTGCCAGCCGGGGAGATCACTATGGCTACACCTTC.

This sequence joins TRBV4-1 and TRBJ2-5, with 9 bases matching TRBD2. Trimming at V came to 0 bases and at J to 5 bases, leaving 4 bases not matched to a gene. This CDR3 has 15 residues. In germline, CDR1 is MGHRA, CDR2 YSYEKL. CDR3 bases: TGCGCCAGCAGCCAAGAGATAGCGGGAGTGGAGACCCAGTACTTC. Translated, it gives CASSQEIAGVETQYF.

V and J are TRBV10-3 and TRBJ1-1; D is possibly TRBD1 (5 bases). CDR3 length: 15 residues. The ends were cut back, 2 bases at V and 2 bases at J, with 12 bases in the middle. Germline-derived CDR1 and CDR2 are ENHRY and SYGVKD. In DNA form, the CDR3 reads TGTGCCATCAGTGAGACAGGCTTCCCTAACACTGAAGCTTTCTTT. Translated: CAISETGFPNTEAFF.

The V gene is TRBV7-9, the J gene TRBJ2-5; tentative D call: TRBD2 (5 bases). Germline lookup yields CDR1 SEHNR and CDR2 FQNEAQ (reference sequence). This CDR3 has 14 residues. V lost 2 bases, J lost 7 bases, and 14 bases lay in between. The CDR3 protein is CASSLQEELRTQYF. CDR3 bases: TGTGCCAGCAGCTTACAGGAGGAATTGCGGACCCAGTACTTC. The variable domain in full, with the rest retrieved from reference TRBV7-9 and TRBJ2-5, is DTGVSQNPRHKITKRGQNVTFRCDPISEHNRLYWYRQTLGQGPEFLTYFQNEAQLEKSRLLSDRFSAERPKGSFSTLEIQRTEQGDSAMYLCASSLQEELRTQYFGPGTRLLVL.

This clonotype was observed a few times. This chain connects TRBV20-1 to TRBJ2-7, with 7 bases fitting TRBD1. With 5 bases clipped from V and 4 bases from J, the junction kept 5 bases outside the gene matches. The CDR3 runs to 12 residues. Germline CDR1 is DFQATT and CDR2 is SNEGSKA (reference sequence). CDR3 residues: CSAPGQAYEQYF. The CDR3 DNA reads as TGCAGTGCTCCCGGACAGGCATACGAGCAGTACTTC.

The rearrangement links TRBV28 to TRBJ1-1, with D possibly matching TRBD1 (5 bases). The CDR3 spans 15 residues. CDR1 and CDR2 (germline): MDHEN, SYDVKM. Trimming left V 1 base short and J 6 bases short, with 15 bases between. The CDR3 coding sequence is TGTGCCAGCAGTTTATCATCAGGGTATGGAGCTGAAGCTTTCTTT. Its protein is CASSLSSGYGAEAFF.

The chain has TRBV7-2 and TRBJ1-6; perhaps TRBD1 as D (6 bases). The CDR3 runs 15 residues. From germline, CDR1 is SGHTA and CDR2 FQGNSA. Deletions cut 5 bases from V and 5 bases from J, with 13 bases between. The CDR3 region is CASSLRQADNSPLHF. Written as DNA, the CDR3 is TGTGCCAGCAGCCTCAGACAGGCTGATAATTCACCCCTCCACTTT.

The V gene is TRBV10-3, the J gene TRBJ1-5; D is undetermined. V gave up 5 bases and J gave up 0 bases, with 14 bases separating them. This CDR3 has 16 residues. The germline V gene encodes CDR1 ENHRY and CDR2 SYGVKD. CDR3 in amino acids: CAISPEFSDSNQPQHF. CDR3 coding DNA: TGTGCCATCAGTCCAGAATTCTCAGATAGCAATCAGCCCCAGCATTTT.

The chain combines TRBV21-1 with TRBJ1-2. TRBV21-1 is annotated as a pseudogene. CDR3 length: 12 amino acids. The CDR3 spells CASRAGGRGYTF. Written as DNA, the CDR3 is TGTGCCAGCAGGGCTGGAGGGAGGGGCTACACCTTC.

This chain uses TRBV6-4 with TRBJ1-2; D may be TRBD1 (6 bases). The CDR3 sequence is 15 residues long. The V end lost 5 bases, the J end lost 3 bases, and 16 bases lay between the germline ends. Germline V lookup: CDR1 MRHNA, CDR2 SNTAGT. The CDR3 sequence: CASSPASGDDYGYTF. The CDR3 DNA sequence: TGTGCCAGCAGTCCTGCTTCAGGGGATGACTATGGCTACACCTTC.

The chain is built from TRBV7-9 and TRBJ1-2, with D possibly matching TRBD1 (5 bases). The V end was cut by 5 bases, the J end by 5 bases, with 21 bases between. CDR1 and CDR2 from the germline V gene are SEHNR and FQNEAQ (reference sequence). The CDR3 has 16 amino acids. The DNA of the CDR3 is TGTGCCAGCAGCCCCAGGAATCGGGGGACCACGTATGGCTACACCTTC. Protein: CASSPRNRGTTYGYTF. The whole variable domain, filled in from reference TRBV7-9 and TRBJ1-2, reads DTGVSQNPRHKITKRGQNVTFRCDPISEHNRLYWYRQTLGQGPEFLTYFQNEAQLEKSRLLSDRFSAERPKGSFSTLEIQRTEQGDSAMYLCASSPRNRGTTYGYTFGSGTRLTVV.

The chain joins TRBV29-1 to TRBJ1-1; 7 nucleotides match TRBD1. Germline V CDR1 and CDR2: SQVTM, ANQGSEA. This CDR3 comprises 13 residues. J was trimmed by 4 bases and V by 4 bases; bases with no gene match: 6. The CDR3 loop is CSVGGGAGTEAFF. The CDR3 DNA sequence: TGCAGCGTTGGAGGGGGCGCCGGCACTGAAGCTTTCTTT.